This TCR beta chain was documented in a study of T cells in Graves' hyperthyroidism and ophthalmopathy. Study information: Blood from the periphery was taken at initial diagnosis, before any treatment. Points from the study as a whole: Prediction of ophthalmopathy progression came a median around 6 months pre-onset. Ophthalmopathy could be told apart from stable hyperthyroidism with a 13 V-J model.

TCR beta CDR3 sequences were amplified from RNA transcripts. During a first-round RT-PCR of the TCR CDR3, the HTBI primer set was used. TCRdb re-analysed the multiplex PCR reads in MiXCR, keeping a single row per CDR3 protein. The sample has around 250,000 distinct CDR3 sequences; approximately 15% are singletons. CDR3 length: 17 residues. CDR1 is GTSNPN and CDR2 is SVGIG in the germline V gene (reference sequence). The V gene lost 3 bases and the J gene lost 0 bases, with 17 bases spanning the gap. At least ten counts were recorded for this clonotype. Its antigen is not known. The sequenced sample was blood. The sequence was collected from a woman in her 40s with Graves' hyperthyroidism that later progressed to Graves' ophthalmopathy. V usage is TRBV30 and J usage is TRBJ1-4, with D uncertain. In DNA form, the CDR3 reads TGTGCCTGGAGCGCCGGGCCCTTGACTGCAACTAATGAAAAACTGTTTTTT. Amino acid sequence: CAWSAGPLTATNEKLFF. Full variable domain (outside the CDR3, taken from reference TRBV30 and TRBJ1-4): SQTIHQWPATLVQPVGSPLSLECTVEGTSNPNLYWYRQAAGRGLQLLFYSVGIGQISSEVPQNLSASRPQDRQFILSSKKLLLSDSGFYLCAWSAGPLTATNEKLFFGSGTQLSVL.